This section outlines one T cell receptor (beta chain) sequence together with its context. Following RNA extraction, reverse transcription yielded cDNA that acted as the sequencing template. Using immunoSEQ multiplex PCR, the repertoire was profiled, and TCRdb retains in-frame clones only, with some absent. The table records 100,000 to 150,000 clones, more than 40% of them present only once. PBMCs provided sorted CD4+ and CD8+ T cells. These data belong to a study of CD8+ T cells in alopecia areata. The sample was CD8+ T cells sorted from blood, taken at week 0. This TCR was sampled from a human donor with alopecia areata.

CDR3 loop: CASSLSNRGIGYEQYF. The CDR3 DNA reads as TGTGCCAGCAGTTTATCGAACCGGGGGATTGGCTACGAGCAGTACTTC. The V and J genes are TRBV27 and TRBJ2-7; D is possibly TRBD2 (6 bases). This CDR3 contains 16 residues. V was trimmed by 0 bases and J by 3 bases, leaving 15 bases between them. The V gene's germline CDR1 is MNHEY and CDR2 SMNVEV (reference sequence).